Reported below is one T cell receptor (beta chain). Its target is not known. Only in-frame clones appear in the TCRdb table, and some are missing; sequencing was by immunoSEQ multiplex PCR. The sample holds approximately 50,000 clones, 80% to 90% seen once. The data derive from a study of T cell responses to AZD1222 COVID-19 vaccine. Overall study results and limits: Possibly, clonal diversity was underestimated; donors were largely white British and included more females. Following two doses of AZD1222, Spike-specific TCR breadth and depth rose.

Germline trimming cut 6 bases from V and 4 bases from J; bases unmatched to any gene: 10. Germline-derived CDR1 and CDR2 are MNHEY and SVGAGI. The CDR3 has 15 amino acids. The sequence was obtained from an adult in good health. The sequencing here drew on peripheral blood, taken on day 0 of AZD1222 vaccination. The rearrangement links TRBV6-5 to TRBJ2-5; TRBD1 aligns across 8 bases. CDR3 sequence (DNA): TGTGCCAGCAGATCTCTAAGTGGGACAGGAGAGACCCAGTACTTC. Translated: CASRSLSGTGETQYF.